These T cell receptor beta chains were read from a single sample in a study of T cell responses to AZD1222 COVID-19 vaccine. The table came from immunoSEQ multiplex PCR; TCRdb's copy has only in-frame clones and leaves some out. The data contain roughly 180,000 clones, 90% to 95% of them singletons. Specimen: peripheral blood, collected on day 0 of AZD1222 vaccination. All receptors derive from an adult in good health. Each CDR3 is given with its conserved first and last residue. The order of the fields is V gene, D gene, J gene, CDR3 protein, CDR3 DNA. A D gene is named only where the DNA matches it firmly.

v_call: TRBV28
d_call: NA
j_call: TRBJ2-1
cdr3_aa: CASKGDSSYNEQFF
cdr3_nt: TGTGCCAGCAAGGGTGACAGCTCCTACAATGAGCAGTTCTTC

v_call: TRBV29-1
d_call: TRBD1
j_call: TRBJ1-2
cdr3_aa: CSALGGQEYGYTF
cdr3_nt: TGCAGCGCGTTGGGGGGACAGGAGTATGGCTACACCTTC

v_call: TRBV15
d_call: NA
j_call: TRBJ1-2
cdr3_aa: CATSSSQGYGYTF
cdr3_nt: TGTGCCACCAGCAGCTCTCAGGGCTATGGCTACACCTTC

v_call: TRBV18
d_call: NA
j_call: TRBJ2-3
cdr3_aa: CASSPTDTQYF
cdr3_nt: TGTGCCAGCTCACCCACAGATACGCAGTATTTT

v_call: TRBV5-1
d_call: NA
j_call: TRBJ2-6
cdr3_aa: CASSLSSPGANVLTF
cdr3_nt: TGCGCCAGCAGCTTGAGCAGCCCTGGGGCCAACGTCCTGACTTTC

v_call: TRBV28
d_call: NA
j_call: TRBJ2-7
cdr3_aa: CASSRGGIPYEQYF
cdr3_nt: TGTGCCAGCAGCCGTGGGGGGATACCCTACGAGCAGTACTTC

v_call: TRBV11-3
d_call: NA
j_call: TRBJ2-2
cdr3_aa: CASSLEGIGELFF
cdr3_nt: TGTGCCAGCAGCTTAGAGGGAATTGGGGAGCTGTTTTTT

v_call: TRBV4-1
d_call: NA
j_call: TRBJ1-2
cdr3_aa: CASSQAAYTNYGYTF
cdr3_nt: TGCGCCAGCAGCCAAGCGGCTTATACTAACTATGGCTACACCTTC

v_call: TRBV19
d_call: TRBD1
j_call: TRBJ1-1
cdr3_aa: CASSIPDRPLNTEAFF
cdr3_nt: TGTGCCAGTAGTATCCCGGACAGGCCGCTTAACACTGAAGCTTTCTTT

v_call: TRBV12-3/TRBV12-4
d_call: NA
j_call: TRBJ1-1
cdr3_aa: CASRPGSNEAFF
cdr3_nt: TGTGCCAGCAGACCGGGGTCGAATGAAGCTTTCTTT

v_call: TRBV3-1/TRBV3-2
d_call: NA
j_call: TRBJ2-2
cdr3_aa: CASSQQGWELFF
cdr3_nt: TGTGCCAGCAGCCAACAGGGCTGGGAGCTGTTTTTT

v_call: TRBV3-1/TRBV3-2
d_call: NA
j_call: TRBJ1-1
cdr3_aa: CASSQVWSTEAFF
cdr3_nt: TGTGCCAGCAGCCAAGTCTGGAGCACTGAAGCTTTCTTT

v_call: TRBV30
d_call: TRBD2
j_call: TRBJ2-1
cdr3_aa: CAWGKAGGTYNEQFF
cdr3_nt: TGTGCCTGGGGAAAAGCGGGAGGAACCTACAATGAGCAGTTCTTC

v_call: TRBV5-5
d_call: TRBD1
j_call: TRBJ2-2
cdr3_aa: CASSLLGQGDTGELFF
cdr3_nt: TGTGCCAGCAGCTTGTTGGGACAGGGGGACACCGGGGAGCTGTTTTTT

v_call: TRBV7-2
d_call: TRBD2
j_call: TRBJ2-1
cdr3_aa: CASSLIAGITVNEQFF
cdr3_nt: TGTGCCAGCAGCTTAATAGCGGGAATTACGGTCAATGAGCAGTTCTTC

v_call: TRBV6-1
d_call: TRBD1
j_call: TRBJ2-7
cdr3_aa: CASSEPSTGAVYEQYF
cdr3_nt: TGTGCCAGCAGTGAACCCTCGACAGGGGCGGTCTACGAGCAGTACTTC

v_call: TRBV4-1
d_call: NA
j_call: TRBJ2-7
cdr3_aa: CASSQVSGRRIDEQYF
cdr3_nt: TGCGCCAGCAGCCAAGTGTCCGGCAGGAGGATCGACGAGCAGTACTTC

v_call: TRBV6-5
d_call: NA
j_call: TRBJ2-2
cdr3_aa: CASSYSAVRDTGELFF
cdr3_nt: TGTGCCAGCAGTTACTCGGCGGTTCGGGACACCGGGGAGCTGTTTTTT

v_call: TRBV11-2
d_call: NA
j_call: TRBJ1-4
cdr3_aa: CASNTRGAGEKLFF
cdr3_nt: TGTGCCAGCAACACTAGGGGGGCGGGAGAAAAACTGTTTTTT

v_call: TRBV29-1
d_call: TRBD2
j_call: TRBJ2-1
cdr3_aa: CSVGLLAGVNYEQFF
cdr3_nt: TGCAGCGTTGGTCTTCTAGCGGGAGTTAACTATGAGCAGTTCTTC

v_call: TRBV9
d_call: NA
j_call: TRBJ1-1
cdr3_aa: CASSVLQNTEAFF
cdr3_nt: TGTGCCAGCAGCGTACTCCAGAACACTGAAGCTTTCTTT

v_call: TRBV7-6
d_call: NA
j_call: TRBJ2-1
cdr3_aa: CASSQASIYNEQFF
cdr3_nt: TGTGCCAGCAGCCAAGCGTCAATATACAATGAGCAGTTCTTC